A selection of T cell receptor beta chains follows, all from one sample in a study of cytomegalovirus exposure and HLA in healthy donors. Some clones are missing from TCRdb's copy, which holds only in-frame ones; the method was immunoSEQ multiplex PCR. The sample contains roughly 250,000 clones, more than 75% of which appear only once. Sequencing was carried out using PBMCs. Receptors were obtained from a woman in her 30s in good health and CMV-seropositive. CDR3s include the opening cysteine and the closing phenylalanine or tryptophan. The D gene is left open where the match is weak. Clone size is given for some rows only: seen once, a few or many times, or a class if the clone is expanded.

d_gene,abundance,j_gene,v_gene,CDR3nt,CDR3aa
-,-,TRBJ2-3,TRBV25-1,TGTGCCAGCAGTGTACATGCCGGGATCACAGATACGCAGTATTTT,CASSVHAGITDTQYF
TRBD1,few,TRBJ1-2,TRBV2,TGTGCCAGCAGTCCACAGGGGTACTATGGCTACACCTTC,CASSPQGYYGYTF
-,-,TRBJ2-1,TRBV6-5,TGTGCCAGCAGTTACGCTAGCAGCGATGAGCAGTTCTTC,CASSYASSDEQFF
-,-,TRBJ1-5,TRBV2,TGTGCCAGCAGTGTACAGCCAGGGGAGCCCCAGCATTTT,CASSVQPGEPQHF
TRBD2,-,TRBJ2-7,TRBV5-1,TGCGCCAGCAGCTCAGATAGCGGGAGGCGCTCCTACGAGCAGTACTTC,CASSSDSGRRSYEQYF
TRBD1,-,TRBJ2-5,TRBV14,TGTGCCAGCAGCCACACGACAGGGCTAGAGACCCAGTACTTC,CASSHTTGLETQYF
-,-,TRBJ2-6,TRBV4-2,TGTGCCAGCAGCCAAGATTGGGGGGAACGTAGGGCCAACGTCCTGACTTTC,CASSQDWGERRANVLTF
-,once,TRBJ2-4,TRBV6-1,TGTGCCAGCAGTGAAGCTGGACAGGGAGGGAGAAACATTCAGTACTTC,CASSEAGQGGRNIQYF
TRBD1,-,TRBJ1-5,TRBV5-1,TGCGCCAGCAGCCCGGGACAGGAGCCGGATCAGCCCCAGCATTTT,CASSPGQEPDQPQHF
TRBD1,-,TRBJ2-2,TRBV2,TGCTGCACAGGGGGCCGGACCGGGGAGCTGTTTTTT,CCTGGRTGELFF
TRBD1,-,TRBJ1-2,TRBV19,TGTGCCAGTAGTCTCCGACAGGGGACCCACTATGGCTACACCTTC,CASSLRQGTHYGYTF
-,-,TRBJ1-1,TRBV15,TGTGCCACCAGCAGAGAGGCGGGTCTCTTGAACACTGAAGCTTTCTTT,CATSREAGLLNTEAFF
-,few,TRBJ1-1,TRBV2,TGTGCCAGCAGTGCGTCTAGGAACACTGAAGCTTTCTTT,CASSASRNTEAFF
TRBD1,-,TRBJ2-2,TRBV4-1,TGCGCCAGCAGCCACCCCAGGGGGACAGGGGGCACCGGGGAGCTGTTTTTT,CASSHPRGTGGTGELFF
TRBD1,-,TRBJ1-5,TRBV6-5,TGTGCCAGCAGTGTACAGGGGGCCCGTCAGCCCCAGCATTTT,CASSVQGARQPQHF
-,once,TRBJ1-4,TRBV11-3,TGTGCCAGCAGCTTACGGGAAGATAATGAAAAACTGTTTTTT,CASSLREDNEKLFF